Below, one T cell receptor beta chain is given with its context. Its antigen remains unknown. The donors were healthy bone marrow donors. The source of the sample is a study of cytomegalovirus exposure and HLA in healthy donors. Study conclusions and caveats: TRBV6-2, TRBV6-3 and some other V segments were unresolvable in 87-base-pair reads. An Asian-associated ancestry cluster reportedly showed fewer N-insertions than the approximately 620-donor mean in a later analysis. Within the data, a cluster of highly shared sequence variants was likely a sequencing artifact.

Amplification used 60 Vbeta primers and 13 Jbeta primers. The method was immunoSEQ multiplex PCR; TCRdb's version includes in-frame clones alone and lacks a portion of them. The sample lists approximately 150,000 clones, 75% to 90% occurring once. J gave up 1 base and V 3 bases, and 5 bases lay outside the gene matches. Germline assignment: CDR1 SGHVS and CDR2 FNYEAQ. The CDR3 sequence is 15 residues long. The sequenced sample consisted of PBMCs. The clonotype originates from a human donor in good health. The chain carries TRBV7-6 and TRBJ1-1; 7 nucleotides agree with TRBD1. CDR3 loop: CASSLGQTRNTEAFF. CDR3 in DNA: TGTGCCAGCAGCTTGGGACAGACCAGGAACACTGAAGCTTTCTTT.